This T cell receptor (beta chain) was captured by sequencing in a study of blood T cell repertoires in COVID-19. Across the whole study: The origin of the acute and convalescent COVID-19 samples was the United States, Italy and Spain.

Per the original data handling: Amplification of reference gene primers was used by the study to estimate nucleated cell counts. Libraries were prepared by immunoSEQ multiplex PCR; TCRdb keeps only in-frame clonotypes and omits some of them. V and J calls and clone size are copied from that table; D and trimming were computed from the DNA. The table shows roughly 250,000 clones, with roughly 85% occurring only once. V lost 3 bases and J lost 6, with 6 bases in between. From germline, CDR1 is MGHRA and CDR2 YSYEKL. The CDR3 runs 12 residues. Living in 24 US areas, the participants were between roughly 18 and 89 years of age. Cohort allocation depended upon clinical history that participants reported.

The rearrangement links TRBV4-1 to TRBJ2-1, with D possibly being TRBD2 (6 bases). Input material: PBMCs or T cells enriched from blood (not recorded which). The receptor was isolated from a woman aged 25-40 years who had recovered from COVID-19. The CDR3 sequence is CASSQGGNEQFF. The CDR3 nucleotides read TGCGCCAGCAGCCAGGGGGGCAATGAGCAGTTCTTC.